This T cell receptor (beta chain) was obtained from a study of T cells after yellow fever vaccination. In the study overall: Fractions of limited cellularity were prepared by means of SMART-Seq v4 Ultra Low Input.

TCRdb recomputed calls from the 5' RACE reads with MiXCR, one row per CDR3 protein. The profile shows 450,000 to 550,000 distinct CDR3 sequences, 21% of them singletons. Comment on this clonotype: Its antigen is currently unknown.

General observations from the study: Bulk-population clonotypes that are abundant could appear as contaminants in FACS-sorted repertoires. Reappearance after the booster was observed for most primary-vaccination clones (roughly 97% CD4, more than 70% CD8).

Germline-derived CDR1 and CDR2 are LNHDA and SQIVND (reference sequence). V was pared by 5 bases and J by 3 bases, with 5 bases of the junction left unmatched. This CDR3 is built from 15 residues. This chain joins TRBV19 and TRBJ2-2; TRBD2 agrees at 8 bases. Source: PBMCs, taken 21 days after the first yellow fever vaccination. This TCR was recovered from a man in his late teens or twenties who received the YFV17D yellow fever vaccine. For the CDR3, the DNA is TGTGCCAGTAGTTCCGCGGGGGGTTACACCGGGGAGCTGTTTTTT. Its protein product is CASSSAGGYTGELFF.